This T cell receptor (beta chain) was documented in a study of blood T cell repertoires in COVID-19. Study-wide background: PBMCs, B-cell-depleted T cells, or T cells provided the cDNA or gDNA that made up the material.

Data came from immunoSEQ multiplex PCR; TCRdb stores just in-frame clones and leaves some out. The sample contains 200,000 to 250,000 clones, 82% of which appear only once. The CDR3 length is 12 residues. The V end lost 3 bases, the J end lost 4 bases, and 4 bases lay between the germline ends. The germline V gene encodes CDR1 MNHEY and CDR2 SMNVEV (reference sequence). This chain joins TRBV27 and TRBJ1-5; no reliable D call. The clonotype was recovered from a woman of 80 years or more with acute or convalescent COVID-19. Sequencing was done on a sample of peripheral blood. This chain's CDR3 is CASSFRNQPQHF. In DNA form, the CDR3 reads TGTGCCAGCAGTTTCCGGAATCAGCCCCAGCATTTT.